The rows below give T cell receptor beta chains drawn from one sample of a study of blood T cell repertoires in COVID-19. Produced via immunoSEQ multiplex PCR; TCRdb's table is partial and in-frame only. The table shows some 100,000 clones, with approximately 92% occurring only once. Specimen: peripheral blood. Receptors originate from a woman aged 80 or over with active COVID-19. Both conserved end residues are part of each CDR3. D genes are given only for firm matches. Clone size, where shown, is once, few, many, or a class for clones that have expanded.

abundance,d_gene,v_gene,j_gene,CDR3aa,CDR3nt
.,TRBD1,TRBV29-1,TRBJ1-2,CSVVPGQGNYGYTF,TGCAGCGTGGTCCCGGGACAGGGTAACTATGGCTACACCTTC
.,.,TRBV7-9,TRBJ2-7,CANPDSLLYEQYF,TGTGCCAACCCGGACAGCCTTCTATACGAGCAGTACTTC
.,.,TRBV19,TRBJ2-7,CASSSRDWSYEQYF,TGTGCCAGTAGTAGCCGGGACTGGTCCTACGAGCAGTACTTC
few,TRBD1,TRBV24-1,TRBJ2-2,CATSDPGTGNTGELFF,TGTGCCACCAGTGACCCCGGGACAGGGAACACCGGGGAGCTGTTTTTT
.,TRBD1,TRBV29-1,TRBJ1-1,CSVNRGNTEAFF,TGCAGCGTCAACAGGGGGAACACTGAAGCTTTCTTT
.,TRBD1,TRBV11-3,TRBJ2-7,CASSLSGQAYEQYF,TGTGCCAGCAGCTTATCCGGACAGGCCTACGAGCAGTACTTC
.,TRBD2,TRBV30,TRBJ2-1,CAWSRGLGLDEQFF,TGTGCCTGGAGTAGGGGACTAGGGTTAGATGAGCAGTTCTTC
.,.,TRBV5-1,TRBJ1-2,CASSSTGSAGYTF,TGCGCCAGCAGCTCAACAGGGAGTGCTGGCTACACCTTC
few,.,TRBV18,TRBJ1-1,CASSPWGGSGTEAFF,TGTGCCAGCTCACCATGGGGGGGGTCGGGCACTGAAGCTTTCTTT
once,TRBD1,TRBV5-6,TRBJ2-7,CASSADRLDEQYF,TGTGCCAGCAGCGCGGACAGGCTCGACGAGCAGTACTTC
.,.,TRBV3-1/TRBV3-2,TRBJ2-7,CASSQDGGGTGNYEQYF,TGTGCCAGCAGCCAAGATGGCGGGGGGACAGGGAATTACGAGCAGTACTTC
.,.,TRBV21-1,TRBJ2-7,CASGTSGSYEQYF,TGTGCCAGCGGGACTAGCGGCTCCTACGAGCAGTACTTC
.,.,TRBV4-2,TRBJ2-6,CASSQDILDTGANVLTF,TGTGCCAGCAGCCAAGACATCCTCGACACTGGGGCCAACGTCCTGACTTTC
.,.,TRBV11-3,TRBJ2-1,CASSPDYSNEQFF,TGTGCCAGCAGCCCGGACTACAGCAATGAGCAGTTCTTC
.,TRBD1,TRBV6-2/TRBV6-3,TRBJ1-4,CASSLDRGGEKLFF,TGTGCCAGCAGTCTCGACAGGGGCGGTGAAAAACTGTTTTTT
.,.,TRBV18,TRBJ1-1,CASNGENTEAFF,TGTGCCAGCAACGGGGAGAACACTGAAGCTTTCTTT
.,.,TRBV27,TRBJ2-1,CASSSEILEGNEQFF,TGTGCCAGCAGTTCCGAAATCCTCGAGGGCAATGAGCAGTTCTTC
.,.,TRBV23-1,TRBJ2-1,CASSKGRDRIDEQFF,TGCGCCAGCAGTAAAGGAAGAGACAGGATAGATGAGCAGTTCTTC
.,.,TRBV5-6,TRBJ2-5,CASSQAAIQETQYF,TGTGCCAGCAGCCAAGCGGCCATTCAAGAGACCCAGTACTTC
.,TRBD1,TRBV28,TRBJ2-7,CASSLGATGQGSYEQYF,TGTGCCAGCAGTTTAGGGGCGACGGGACAGGGCTCCTACGAGCAGTACTTC
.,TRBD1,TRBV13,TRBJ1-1,CASSKGQGGEAFF,TGTGCCAGCAGCAAGGGACAGGGGGGTGAAGCTTTCTTT
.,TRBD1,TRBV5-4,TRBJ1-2,CASTPGTTGGHYGYTF,TGTGCCAGCACTCCTGGAACGACAGGGGGCCACTATGGCTACACCTTC
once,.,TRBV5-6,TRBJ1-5,CASSLVGGTQPQHF,TGTGCCAGCAGCTTGGTCGGGGGTACTCAGCCCCAGCATTTT
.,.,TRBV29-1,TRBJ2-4,CSARGGSRDIQYF,TGCAGCGCTAGGGGGGGCAGTCGTGACATTCAGTACTTC
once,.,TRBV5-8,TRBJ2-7,CASSSYRVTLSYEQYF,TGTGCCAGCAGCTCCTACAGGGTTACCCTCTCCTACGAGCAGTACTTC
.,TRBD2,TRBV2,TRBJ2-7,CASSEARLAGVEQYF,TGTGCCAGCAGTGAAGCGCGCCTAGCGGGAGTTGAGCAGTACTTC
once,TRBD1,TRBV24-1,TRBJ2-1,CATSDLRGRSTNEQFF,TGTGCCACCAGTGATTTAAGGGGGCGATCTACCAATGAGCAGTTCTTC
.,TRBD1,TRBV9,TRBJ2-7,CASSRISGTGSEQYF,TGTGCCAGCAGCCGGATTTCCGGGACAGGGAGCGAGCAGTACTTC
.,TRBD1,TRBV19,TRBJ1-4,CASSLGTGEGEKLFF,TGTGCCAGTAGTCTCGGGACAGGGGAAGGTGAAAAACTGTTTTTT
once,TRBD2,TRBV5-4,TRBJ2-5,CASSPGRPSGGEGQYF,TGTGCCAGCAGCCCGGGGAGGCCTAGCGGGGGGGAGGGCCAGTACTTC
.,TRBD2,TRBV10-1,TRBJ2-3,CASRLAGSSTDTQYF,TGCGCCAGCAGACTAGCGGGGTCTAGCACAGATACGCAGTATTTT
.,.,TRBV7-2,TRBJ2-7,CASSADRGEQYF,TGTGCCAGCAGCGCAGACAGAGGCGAGCAGTACTTC
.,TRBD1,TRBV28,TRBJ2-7,CASSLTGGSYEQYF,TGTGCCAGCAGTTTAACAGGGGGCTCCTACGAGCAGTACTTC
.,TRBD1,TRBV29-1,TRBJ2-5,CSVNAGRGRETQYF,TGCAGCGTTAATGCGGGCAGGGGGCGAGAGACCCAGTACTTC
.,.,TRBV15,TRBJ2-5,CATGGQLTETQYF,TGTGCCACGGGCGGACAGCTAACGGAGACCCAGTACTTC
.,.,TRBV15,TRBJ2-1,CATSRDRVEFPLQDEQFF,TGTGCCACCAGCAGAGATCGGGTGGAGTTTCCCCTACAAGATGAGCAGTTCTTC
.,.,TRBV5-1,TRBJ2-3,CASRYGGDTDTQYF,TGCGCCAGCAGATACGGGGGAGACACAGATACGCAGTATTTT
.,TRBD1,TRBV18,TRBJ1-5,CASSLSGGRNQPQHF,TGTGCCAGCTCACTATCAGGGGGGAGAAATCAGCCCCAGCATTTT
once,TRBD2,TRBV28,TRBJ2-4,CASSSPGGRNIQYF,TGTGCCAGCAGTTCCCCGGGAGGGAGAAACATTCAGTACTTC
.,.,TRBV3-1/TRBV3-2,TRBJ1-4,CASSPPGLIGKLFF,TGTGCCAGCAGCCCCCCAGGTCTTATCGGAAAACTGTTTTTT
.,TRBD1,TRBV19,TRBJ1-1,CASSIGVTGGFSEAFF,TGTGCCAGTAGTATTGGCGTGACAGGGGGTTTCTCTGAAGCTTTCTTT
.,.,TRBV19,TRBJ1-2,CASLRDNYGYTF,TGTGCCAGCCTCAGGGATAACTATGGCTACACCTTC
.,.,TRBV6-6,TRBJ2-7,CASRPTSHEQYF,TGTGCCAGCAGACCCACTAGCCACGAGCAGTACTTC
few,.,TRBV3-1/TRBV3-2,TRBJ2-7,CASSQEAAKSYEQYF,TGTGCCAGCAGCCAAGAGGCAGCGAAATCCTACGAGCAGTACTTC
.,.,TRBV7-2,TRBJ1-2,CASSDPGRAYGYTF,TGTGCCAGCAGCGACCCAGGCAGGGCTTATGGCTACACCTTC
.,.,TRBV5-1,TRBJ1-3,CASSLSWAGSYSGNTIYF,TGCGCCAGCAGCTTGAGTTGGGCAGGGTCTTACTCTGGAAACACCATATATTTT
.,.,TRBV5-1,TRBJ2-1,CASSSWTNSYNEQFF,TGCGCCAGCAGCTCATGGACTAACTCCTACAATGAGCAGTTCTTC
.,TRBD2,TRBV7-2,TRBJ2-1,CASSSLLLVAGGKDNEQFF,TGTGCCAGCAGCTCCCTCCTCTTGGTGGCGGGAGGGAAAGACAATGAGCAGTTCTTC